Described below is a single T cell receptor (beta chain) sequence and its context. Its antigen remains unidentified. Using quantitative 5'-RACE with molecular barcodes, the authors made TCR beta libraries. TCRdb recomputed calls from the 5' RACE reads with MiXCR, one row per CDR3 protein. The table includes about 220,000 distinct CDR3 sequences, roughly 18% detected once. These data originate in a study of CD8 T cells in ankylosing spondylitis. Germline CDR1 is SGHRS and CDR2 is YFSETQ. CDR3 length: 17 residues. Trimming left V 2 bases short and J 9 bases short, with 25 bases between. General study points: A TCR beta motif of eight highly homologous variants appeared characteristic of ankylosing spondylitis blood. Reports say disease-linked clones showed up significantly more in matched ankylosing spondylitis synovial fluid.

Sequenced material: blood, either unsorted or a sorted T cell fraction (not recorded which). The J gene is TRBJ2-3, the V gene TRBV5-1; TRBD2 is a possible D gene (5 bases). This TCR was recovered from a male donor with ankylosing spondylitis. The CDR3 DNA reads TGCGCCAGCAGCTTCACGGTGCCGTTGGGAGAAGGAGAAACGCAGTATTTT. It yields the protein CASSFTVPLGEGETQYF.